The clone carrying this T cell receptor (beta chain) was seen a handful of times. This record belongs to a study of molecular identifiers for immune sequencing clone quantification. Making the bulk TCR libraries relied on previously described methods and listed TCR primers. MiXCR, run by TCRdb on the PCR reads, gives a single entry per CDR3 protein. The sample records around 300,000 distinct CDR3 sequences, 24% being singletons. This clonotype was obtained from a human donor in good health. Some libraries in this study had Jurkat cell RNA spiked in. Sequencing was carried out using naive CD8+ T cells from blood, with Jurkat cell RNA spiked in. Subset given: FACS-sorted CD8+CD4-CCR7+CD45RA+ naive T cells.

CDR3: CASSLRVTEQFF. Written as DNA, the CDR3 is TGTGCCAGCAGTTTAAGGGTCACTGAGCAGTTCTTC. The rearrangement links TRBV12-3 or TRBV12-4 to TRBJ2-1, with D uncertain. The CDR3 is 12 amino acids. Trimming stripped 2 bases from V and 9 bases from J, with 8 bases between.